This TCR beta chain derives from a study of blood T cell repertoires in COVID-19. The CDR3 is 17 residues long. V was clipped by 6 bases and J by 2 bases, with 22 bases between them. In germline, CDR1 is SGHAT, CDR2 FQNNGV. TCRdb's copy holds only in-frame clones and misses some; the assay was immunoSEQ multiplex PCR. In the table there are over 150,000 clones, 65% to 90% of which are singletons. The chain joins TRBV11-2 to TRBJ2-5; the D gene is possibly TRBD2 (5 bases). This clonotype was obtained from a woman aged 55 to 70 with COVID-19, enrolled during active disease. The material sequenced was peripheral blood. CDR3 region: CASSPPPGIASQETQYF. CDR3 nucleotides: TGTGCCAGCAGTCCCCCCCCCGGGATAGCTTCGCAAGAGACCCAGTACTTC. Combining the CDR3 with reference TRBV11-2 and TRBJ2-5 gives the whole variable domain EAGVAQSPRYKIIEKRQSVAFWCNPISGHATLYWYQQILGQGPKLLIQFQNNGVVDDSQLPKDRFSAERLKGVDSTLKIQPAKLEDSAVYLCASSPPPGIASQETQYFGPGTRLLVL.